This TCR beta chain was found in a study of T-cell reconstitution after alpha-beta-depleted transplantation in children. The germline V gene has CDR1 MDHEN and CDR2 SYDVKM. J lost 4 bases, V lost 3 bases, and 10 bases had no gene match. The CDR3 has 17 amino acids. This clonotype was recorded at least ten times. TCRbeta library preparation incorporated unique molecular identifiers. TCRdb redid the calling of the PCR reads with MiXCR, one entry per CDR3 protein. In the table there are about 160,000 distinct CDR3 sequences, around 10% of which are singletons. The material was PBMCs, obtained before TCRalphabeta/CD19-depleted stem cell transplant. This receptor was identified in a boy aged 2 to 10 with acute myeloid leukemia, due to receive a stem cell transplant. This chain links TRBV28 with TRBJ1-5; 9 bases agree with TRBD1. In DNA form, the CDR3 reads TGTGCCAGCAGTTTGAGCGACAGGGGGTCTTGGAATCAGCCCCAGCATTTT. Translated: CASSLSDRGSWNQPQHF.